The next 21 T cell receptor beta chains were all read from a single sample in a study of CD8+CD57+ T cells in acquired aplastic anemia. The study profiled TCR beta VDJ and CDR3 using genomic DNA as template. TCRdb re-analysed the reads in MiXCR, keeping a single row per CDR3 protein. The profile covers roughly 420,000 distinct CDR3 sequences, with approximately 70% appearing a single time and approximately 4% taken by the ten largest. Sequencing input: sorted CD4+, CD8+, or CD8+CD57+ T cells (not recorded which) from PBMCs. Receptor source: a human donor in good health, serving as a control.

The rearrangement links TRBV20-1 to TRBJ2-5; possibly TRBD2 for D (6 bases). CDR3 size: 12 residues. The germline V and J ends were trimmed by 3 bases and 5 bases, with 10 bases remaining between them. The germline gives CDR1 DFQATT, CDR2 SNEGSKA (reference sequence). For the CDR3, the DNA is TGCAGTGCTAGTCTTGGGGGGGAGACCCAGTACTTC. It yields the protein CSASLGGETQYF.

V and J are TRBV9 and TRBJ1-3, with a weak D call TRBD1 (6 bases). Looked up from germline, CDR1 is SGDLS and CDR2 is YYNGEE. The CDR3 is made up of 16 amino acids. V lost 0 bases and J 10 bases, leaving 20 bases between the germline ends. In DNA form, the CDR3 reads TGTGCCAGCAGCGTAGGGGGAGACGCGTGGACAGATACCATATATTTT. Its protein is CASSVGGDAWTDTIYF. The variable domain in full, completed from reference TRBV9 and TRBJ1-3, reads DSGVTQTPKHLITATGQRVTLRCSPRSGDLSVYWYQQSLDQGLQFLIQYYNGEERAKGNILERFSAQQFPDLHSELNLSSLELGDSALYFCASSVGGDAWTDTIYFGEGSWLTVV.

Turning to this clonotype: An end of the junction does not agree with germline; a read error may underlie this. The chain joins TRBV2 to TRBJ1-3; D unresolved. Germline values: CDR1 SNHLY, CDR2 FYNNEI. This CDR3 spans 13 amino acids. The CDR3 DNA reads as TGTGCCAGCAAGGCTGGCACTGGAAACACCATATGTTTT. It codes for CASKAGTGNTICF.

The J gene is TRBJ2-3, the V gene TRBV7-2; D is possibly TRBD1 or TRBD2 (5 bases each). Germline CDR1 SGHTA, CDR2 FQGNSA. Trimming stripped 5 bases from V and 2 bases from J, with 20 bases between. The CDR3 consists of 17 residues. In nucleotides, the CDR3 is TGTGCCAGCAGCACCGGACGGGGCCGCAACAACACAGATACGCAGTATTTT. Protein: CASSTGRGRNNTDTQYF.

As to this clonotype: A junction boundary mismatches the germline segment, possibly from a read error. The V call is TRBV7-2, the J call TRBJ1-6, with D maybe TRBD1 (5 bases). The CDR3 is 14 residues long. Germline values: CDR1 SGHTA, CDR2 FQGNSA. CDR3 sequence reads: CASSNIRQRSPDKF. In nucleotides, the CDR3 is TGTGCCAGCAGCAACATCAGACAGAGGTCACCCGACAAGTTT.

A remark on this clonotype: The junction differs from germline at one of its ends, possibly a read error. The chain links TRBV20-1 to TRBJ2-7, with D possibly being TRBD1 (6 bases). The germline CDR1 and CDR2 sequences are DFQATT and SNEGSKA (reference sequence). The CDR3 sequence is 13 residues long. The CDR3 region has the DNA TGCAGTGCTAGTATCGGACAGAACTACCAGCAGTACTTC. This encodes CSASIGQNYQQYF.

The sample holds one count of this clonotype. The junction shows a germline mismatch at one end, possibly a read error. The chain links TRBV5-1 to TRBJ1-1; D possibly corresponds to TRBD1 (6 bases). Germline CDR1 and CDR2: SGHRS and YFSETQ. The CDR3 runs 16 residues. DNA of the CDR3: TGTGCCAGCAGCCCCATGGGACACGGCGTAAACACTGAAGCTTTCTTT. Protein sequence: CASSPMGHGVNTEAFF. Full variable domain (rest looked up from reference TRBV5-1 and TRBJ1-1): KAGVTQTPRYLIKTRGQQVTLSCSPISGHRSVSWYQQTPGQGLQFLFEYFSETQRNKGNFPGRFSGRQFSNSRSEMNVSTLELGDSALYLCASSPMGHGVNTEAFFGQGTRLTVV.

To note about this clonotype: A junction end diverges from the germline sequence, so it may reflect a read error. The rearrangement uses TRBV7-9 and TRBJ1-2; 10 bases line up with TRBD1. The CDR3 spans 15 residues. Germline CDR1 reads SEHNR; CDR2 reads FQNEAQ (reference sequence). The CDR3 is CVSSQDRGVAHGYTF. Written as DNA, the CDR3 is TGTGTCAGCAGTCAGGACAGGGGGGTGGCCCATGGCTACACCTTC. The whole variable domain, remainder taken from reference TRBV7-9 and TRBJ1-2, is DTGVSQNPRHKITKRGQNVTFRCDPISEHNRLYWYRQTLGQGPEFLTYFQNEAQLEKSRLLSDRFSAERPKGSFSTLEIQRTEQGDSAMYLCVSSQDRGVAHGYTFGSGTRLTVV.

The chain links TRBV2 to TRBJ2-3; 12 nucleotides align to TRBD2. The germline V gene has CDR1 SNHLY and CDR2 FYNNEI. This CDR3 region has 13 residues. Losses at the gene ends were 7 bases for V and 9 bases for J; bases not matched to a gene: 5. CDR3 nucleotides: TGTGCCAGCACTAAGCTAGCGGGGGGGACGCAGTATTTT. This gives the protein CASTKLAGGTQYF.

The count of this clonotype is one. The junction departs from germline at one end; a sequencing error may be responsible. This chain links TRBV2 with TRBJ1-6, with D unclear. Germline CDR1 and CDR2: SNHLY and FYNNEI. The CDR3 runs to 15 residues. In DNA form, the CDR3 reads TGTGCCAGCAGTGGAACACAAGCGTATAGTTCACCCCTCCACTTT. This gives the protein CASSGTQAYSSPLHF. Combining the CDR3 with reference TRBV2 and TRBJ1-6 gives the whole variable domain EPEVTQTPSHQVTQMGQEVILRCVPISNHLYFYWYRQILGQKVEFLVSFYNNEISEKSEIFDDQFSVERPDGSNFTLKIRSTKLEDSAMYFCASSGTQAYSSPLHFGNGTRLTVT.

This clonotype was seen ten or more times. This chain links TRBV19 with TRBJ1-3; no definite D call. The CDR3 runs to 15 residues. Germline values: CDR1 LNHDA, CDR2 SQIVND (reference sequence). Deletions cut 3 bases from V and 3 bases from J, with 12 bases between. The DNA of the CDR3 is TGTGCCAGTAGTATTGCAGGAACGGGTGGAAACACCATATATTTT. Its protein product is CASSIAGTGGNTIYF.

The chain's CDR3 is CSARDALYYEQFF. CDR3 coding DNA: TGCAGTGCTAGAGATGCCTTATACTATGAGCAGTTCTTC. The chain employs TRBV20-1 and TRBJ2-1; D unclear. There are 13 residues in the CDR3. Trimming shortened V by 0 bases and J by 8 bases, and 11 bases separated the two germline ends. CDR1 is DFQATT, CDR2 SNEGSKA, per germline (reference sequence).

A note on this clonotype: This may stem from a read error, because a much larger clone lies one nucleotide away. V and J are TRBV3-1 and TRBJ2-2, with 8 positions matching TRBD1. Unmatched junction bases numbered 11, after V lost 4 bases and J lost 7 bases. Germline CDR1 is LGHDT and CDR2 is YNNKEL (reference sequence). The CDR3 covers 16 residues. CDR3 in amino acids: CASSRDRGAGIGELFF. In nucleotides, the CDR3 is TGTGCCAGCAGCCGAGACAGGGGCGCGGGGATCGGGGAGCTGTTTTTT.

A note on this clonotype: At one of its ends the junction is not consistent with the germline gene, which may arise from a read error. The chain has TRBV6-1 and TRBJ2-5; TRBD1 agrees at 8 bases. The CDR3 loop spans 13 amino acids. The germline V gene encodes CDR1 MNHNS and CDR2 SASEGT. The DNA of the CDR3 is TGTGCCAGCAGTCGGACAGGGAGAGAGACCCAGCACTTC. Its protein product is CASSRTGRETQHF.

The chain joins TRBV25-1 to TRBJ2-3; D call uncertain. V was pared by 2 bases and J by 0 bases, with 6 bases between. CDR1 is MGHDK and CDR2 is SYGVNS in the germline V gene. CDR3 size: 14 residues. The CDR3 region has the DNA TGTGCCAGCAGTGAAGGGTCCAGCACAGATACGCAGTATTTT. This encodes CASSEGSSTDTQYF.

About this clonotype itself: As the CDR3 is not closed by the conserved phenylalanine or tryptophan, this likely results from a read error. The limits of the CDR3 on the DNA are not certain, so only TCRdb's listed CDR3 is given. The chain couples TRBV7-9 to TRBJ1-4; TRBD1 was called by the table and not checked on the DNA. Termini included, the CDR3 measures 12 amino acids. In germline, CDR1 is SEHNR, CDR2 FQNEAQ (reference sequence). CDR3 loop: CASSPLVGKGYT.

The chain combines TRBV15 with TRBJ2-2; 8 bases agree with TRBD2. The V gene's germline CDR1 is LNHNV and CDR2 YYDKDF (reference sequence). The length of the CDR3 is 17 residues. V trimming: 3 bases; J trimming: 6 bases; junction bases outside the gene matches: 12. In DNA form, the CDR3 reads TGTGCCACCAGCAGTTGGGGTGGCTCGGGGGGGCCCGGGGAGCTGTTTTTT. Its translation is CATSSWGGSGGPGELFF.

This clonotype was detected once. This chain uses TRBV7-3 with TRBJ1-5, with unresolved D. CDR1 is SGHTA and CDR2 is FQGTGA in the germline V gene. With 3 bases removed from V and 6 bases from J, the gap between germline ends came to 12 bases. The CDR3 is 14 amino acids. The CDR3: CASSLYSAGQPQHF. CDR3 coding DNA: TGTGCCAGCAGCTTGTACAGCGCGGGTCAGCCCCAGCATTTT.

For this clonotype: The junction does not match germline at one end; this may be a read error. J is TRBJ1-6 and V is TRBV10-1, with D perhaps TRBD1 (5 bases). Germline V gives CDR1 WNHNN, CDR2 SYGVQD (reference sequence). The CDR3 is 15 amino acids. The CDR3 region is CASSGRGLVNSPRRF. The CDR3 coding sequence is TGTGCCAGTAGTGGGCGGGGGTTAGTGAATTCCCCCCGCCGCTTT.

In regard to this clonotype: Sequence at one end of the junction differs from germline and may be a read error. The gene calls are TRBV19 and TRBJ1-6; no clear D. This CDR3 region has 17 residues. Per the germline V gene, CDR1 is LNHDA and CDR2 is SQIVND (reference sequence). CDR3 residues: CASSTRRSRSYNPPLHF. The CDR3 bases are TGTGCCAGTAGTACCCGACGGAGTAGGTCCTATAATCCACCCCTCCACTTT.

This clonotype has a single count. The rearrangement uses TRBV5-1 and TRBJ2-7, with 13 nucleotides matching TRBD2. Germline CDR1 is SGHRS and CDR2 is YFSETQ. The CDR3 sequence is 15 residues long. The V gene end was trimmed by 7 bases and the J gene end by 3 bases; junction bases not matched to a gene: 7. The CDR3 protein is CASGGTSGAGYEQYF. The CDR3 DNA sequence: TGCGCCAGCGGAGGGACTAGCGGGGCTGGCTACGAGCAGTACTTC. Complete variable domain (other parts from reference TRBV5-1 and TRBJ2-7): KAGVTQTPRYLIKTRGQQVTLSCSPISGHRSVSWYQQTPGQGLQFLFEYFSETQRNKGNFPGRFSGRQFSNSRSEMNVSTLELGDSALYLCASGGTSGAGYEQYFGPGTRLTVT.